These 9 T cell receptor beta chains were sequenced from one sample in a study of cytotoxic CD8 clonotypes in ibrutinib-treated CLL. Libraries were prepared by immunoSEQ multiplex PCR; TCRdb keeps only in-frame clonotypes and omits some of them. The table has about 15,000 clones, 55% to 70% seen once. The sample here was PBMCs, taken before ibrutinib treatment. These receptors were obtained from a human donor with chronic lymphocytic leukemia.

In its sample, this clone ranks as medium-sized. At one end, the junction sequence differs from germline, possibly due to a read error. The rearrangement uses TRBV7-2 and TRBJ2-7; 7 bases are a match to TRBD1. The CDR3 consists of 13 residues. CDR1 is SGHTA and CDR2 is FQGNSA in the germline V gene. The CDR3 loop is CASSYWGQTVRDF. The CDR3 DNA reads as TGTGCCAGCAGCTACTGGGGACAGACGGTACGGGACTTC.

DNA for the CDR3: TGCGCCAGCAGTGAACCTACCGGGACAGGGGGCTTCATGGAGACCCAGTACTTC. Translation gives CASSEPTGTGGFMETQYF. The chain carries TRBV10-2 and TRBJ2-5; 12 bases align to TRBD1. The CDR3 runs 18 residues. The V gene end was trimmed by 3 bases and the J gene end by 5 bases; junction bases not matched to a gene: 13. Germline V gene sequence: CDR1 WSHSY, CDR2 SAAADI.

In regard to this clone: One end of the junction varies from germline; a read error may be responsible. Other nucleotide sequences in the sample specify the same CDR3. The genes are TRBV15 and TRBJ2-2, with 15 bases matching TRBD2. CDR1 and CDR2 from the germline V gene are LNHNV and YYDKDF (reference sequence). This CDR3 is built from 18 residues. CDR3 sequence reads: CATSSGLAGGQRDGELFF. The CDR3 region has the DNA TGCGCCACCAGCAGCGGACTAGCGGGGGGGCAACGGGACGGGGAGCTGTTTTTT. Full variable domain (remainder filled in from reference TRBV15 and TRBJ2-2): DAMVIQNPRYQVTQFGKPVTLSCSQTLNHNVMYWYQQKSSQAPKLLFHYYDKDFNNEADTPDNFQSRRPNTSFCFLDIRSPGLGDTAMYLCATSSGLAGGQRDGELFFGEGSRLTVL.

This rearrangement joins TRBV4-1 to TRBJ2-2, with TRBD1 matching over 10 bases. This CDR3 region has 20 residues. Germline V gene sequence: CDR1 MGHRA, CDR2 YSYEKL. V dropped 1 base and J dropped 1; count of bases not matched to a gene: 12. The DNA for the CDR3 is TGCGCCAGCAGCCAAGGTAGGTCCGGGACAGGGGACCTGAACACCGGGGAGCTGTTTTTT. As protein: CASSQGRSGTGDLNTGELFF.

The V call is TRBV5-6, the J call TRBJ2-1; no clear D gene. V shed 2 bases and J shed 6 bases, with 6 bases lying between them. This CDR3 has 12 residues. Germline assignment: CDR1 SGHDT and CDR2 YYEEEE. This chain's CDR3 is CASSLDTNEQFF. DNA for the CDR3: TGTGCCAGCAGCTTAGACACCAATGAGCAGTTCTTC.

This rearrangement joins TRBV18 to TRBJ2-5; D remains ambiguous. The CDR3 runs 13 residues. Germline V gene lookup returns CDR1 KGHSH and CDR2 LQKENI. V was clipped by 2 bases and J by 2 bases, with 6 bases between them. As DNA, the CDR3 is TGTGCCAGCTCACCAGGTCAGCAAGAGACCCAGTACTTC. Its protein product is CASSPGQQETQYF.

This clone came up once. The chain employs TRBV10-2 and TRBJ1-1; no clear D gene. Germline CDR1 and CDR2: WSHSY and SAAADI. V lost 7 bases and J lost 3, with 12 bases in between. The CDR3 sequence is 13 residues long. The DNA for the CDR3 is TGCGCCAGCAAGGATAAAGTGTACACTGAAGCTTTCTTT. This translates into CASKDKVYTEAFF.

The J gene is TRBJ1-5, the V gene TRBV19; 8 bases map to TRBD1. The V gene's germline CDR1 is LNHDA and CDR2 SQIVND (reference sequence). The CDR3 sequence is 17 residues long. V was clipped by 2 bases and J by 4 bases; unmatched bases: 10. CDR3 sequence reads: CASSIRTGTGLNQPQHF. The DNA of the CDR3 is TGTGCCAGTAGTATAAGAACCGGGACAGGCTTAAATCAGCCCCAGCATTTT. The full variable domain, completed using reference TRBV19 and TRBJ1-5, is DGGITQSPKYLFRKEGQNVTLSCEQNLNHDAMYWYRQDPGQGLRLIYYSQIVNDFQKGDIAEGYSVSREKKESFPLTVTSAQKNPTAFYLCASSIRTGTGLNQPQHFGDGTRLSIL.

The chain uses TRBV7-2 and TRBJ2-2; 9 bases line up with TRBD2. Germline values: CDR1 SGHTA, CDR2 FQGNSA. V dropped 5 bases and J dropped 2; count of bases not matched to a gene: 6. The CDR3 extends over 16 amino acids. CDR3 sequence reads: CASSKWTSDNTGELFF. The CDR3 DNA reads TGTGCCAGCAGCAAATGGACTAGCGACAACACCGGGGAGCTGTTTTTT.